These 5 T cell receptor beta chains share one sample of origin, sequenced in a study of CXCR3-negative and CXCR3-positive naive CD8 T cells. Carrying UMI labels, the TRB cDNA libraries were prepared through 5' RACE. TCRdb re-called the 5' RACE reads; one entry per CDR3 protein, DNA not given. The sample table sets out about 57,000 distinct CDR3 sequences. The sequencing input was memory CD8+ T cells from blood. Receptors originate from a human donor in good health. Some clones in this sample may be carry-over from other donors' samples.

The gene calls are TRBV29-1 and TRBJ2-3; the TRBD2 assignment by TCRdb is unverifiable without DNA. CDR3 length: 15 residues. Germline-derived CDR1 and CDR2 are SQVTM and ANQGSEA. The CDR3 spells CSVVTSGSVADTQYF.

This rearrangement joins TRBV12-3 or TRBV12-4 to TRBJ2-1; TCRdb reports TRBD1, a call that lacks DNA to check it against. The CDR3 contains 14 residues. The CDR3 region is CASSVTGGINEQFF.

The gene calls are TRBV7-9 and TRBJ1-1; TCRdb's D gene call, TRBD1, goes unchecked for lack of DNA. The CDR3 runs to 12 residues. The germline V gene has CDR1 SEHNR and CDR2 FQNEAQ (reference sequence). CDR3 residues: CASTPPGGYGFF.

The gene calls are TRBV7-9 and TRBJ2-2; TCRdb's D call, TRBD1, is unchecked because there is no DNA. This CDR3 is 16 amino acids long. Per germline, CDR1 SEHNR and CDR2 FQNEAQ (reference sequence). CDR3 residues: CASSHRTGGNTGELFF.

This sequence joins TRBV11-2 and TRBJ2-7. Germline V gene data show CDR1 as SGHAT and CDR2 as FQNNGV. The CDR3 has 12 residues. The CDR3 sequence: CASSLDYSEQYF. Full variable domain (outside the CDR3, taken from reference TRBV11-2 and TRBJ2-7): EAGVAQSPRYKIIEKRQSVAFWCNPISGHATLYWYQQILGQGPKLLIQFQNNGVVDDSQLPKDRFSAERLKGVDSTLKIQPAKLEDSAVYLCASSLDYSEQYFGPGTRLTVT.